The entry that follows covers one T cell receptor (beta chain) sequence. The antigen is unknown. TCRdb's copy holds only in-frame clones and misses some; the assay was immunoSEQ multiplex PCR. This sample has over a million clones, with roughly 96% found just once. The data were taken from a study of shared clonotypes between healthy human individuals. Study information: Three plates each covered CD4 naive and memory; CD8 naive two, CD8 memory one.

Study outcomes and limitations: What limited the represented genetic and exposure-history diversity was the small number of donors. It was observed that roughly 4.8% of naive CD4 clonotypes were shared across several donors. Researchers sampled blood only, noting tissue repertoires likely differ.

The length of the CDR3 is 17 residues. In germline, CDR1 is LNHNV, CDR2 YYDKDF (reference sequence). V lost 3 bases and J lost 0; bases outside the gene matches: 8. Sequenced material: naive CD4+ T cells sorted from blood. The subset was: CD45RA+ positively selected. The gene calls are TRBV15 and TRBJ2-1; 7 bases match TRBD2. The sequence was obtained from a man younger than 45 in good health. CDR3 region: CATSSGGRVDSYNEQFF. The CDR3 DNA is TGTGCCACCAGCAGCGGCGGGAGAGTTGACTCCTACAATGAGCAGTTCTTC.